A selection of T cell receptor beta chains follows, all from one sample in a study of CD8+CD57+ T cells in acquired aplastic anemia. TCRdb reprocessed the reads via MiXCR and lists one record per CDR3 protein. The sample contains some 410,000 distinct CDR3 sequences, just under 70% of which appear only once. Specimen: sorted CD4+, CD8+, or CD8+CD57+ T cells (not recorded which) from PBMCs. These receptors all stem from a human donor in good health, serving as a control. The CDR3 runs from the conserved cysteine through the conserved F or W. D genes are given only for firm matches. Expanded clones are given a class, and other clones once, few, many or no size at all.

v_call: TRBV7-2; j_call: TRBJ1-5; clone_size: NA; cdr3_length: 14; d_call: NA; cdr3_aa: CASSFAPGEAFFGF; cdr3_nt: NA
v_call: TRBV6-2/TRBV6-3; j_call: TRBJ1-6; clone_size: many; cdr3_length: 11; d_call: NA; cdr3_aa: CASTQGSPLHF; cdr3_nt: TGTGCCAGTACACAGGGCTCACCCCTCCACTTT
v_call: TRBV15; j_call: TRBJ1-1; clone_size: NA; cdr3_length: 16; d_call: NA; cdr3_aa: CASSMGGTGMNTEAFF; cdr3_nt: TGTGCCAGCAGCATGGGCGGAACAGGCATGAACACTGAAGCTTTCTTT
v_call: TRBV19; j_call: TRBJ2-3; clone_size: NA; cdr3_length: 15; d_call: TRBD2; cdr3_aa: CASSPQAGAGLTQYF; cdr3_nt: TGTGCCAGTAGTCCCCAAGCGGGAGCGGGGCTTACGCAGTATTTT
v_call: TRBV19; j_call: TRBJ1-4; clone_size: NA; cdr3_length: 16; d_call: NA; cdr3_aa: CASSIVRTRGFETLFF; cdr3_nt: TGTGCCAGTAGTATAGTTAGGACAAGGGGCTTCGAAACGCTGTTTTTT
v_call: TRBV9; j_call: TRBJ1-2; clone_size: once; cdr3_length: 15; d_call: TRBD1; cdr3_aa: CASSSVGTGEYGYTF; cdr3_nt: TGTGCCAGCAGCTCAGTGGGCACAGGGGAGTATGGGTACACCTTC
v_call: TRBV9; j_call: TRBJ1-2; clone_size: NA; cdr3_length: 15; d_call: NA; cdr3_aa: CASSAGPTPYLGYTF; cdr3_nt: TGTGCCAGCAGTGCCGGGCCCACGCCCTATCTGGGCTACACCTTC
v_call: TRBV20-1; j_call: TRBJ2-5; clone_size: NA; cdr3_length: 13; d_call: NA; cdr3_aa: CSARVSQGRAQYF; cdr3_nt: TGCAGTGCTAGAGTCTCACAGGGGAGGGCCCAGTACTTC
v_call: TRBV7-2; j_call: TRBJ2-3; clone_size: NA; cdr3_length: 14; d_call: NA; cdr3_aa: CASSRTTSTDTQYF; cdr3_nt: TGCGCCAGCAGCAGAACCACGAGTACAGATACGCAGTATTTT
v_call: TRBV19; j_call: TRBJ1-2; clone_size: NA; cdr3_length: 19; d_call: NA; cdr3_aa: CASSILSWGTSTSNYGYTF; cdr3_nt: TGTGCCAGTAGTATATTAAGCTGGGGTACCTCCACGTCTAACTATGGCTACACCTTC
v_call: TRBV6-5; j_call: TRBJ2-3; clone_size: many; cdr3_length: 16; d_call: NA; cdr3_aa: CASSYNPGSPTDTQYF; cdr3_nt: TGTGCCAGCAGTTACAATCCGGGTTCCCCCACAGATACGCAGTATTTT
v_call: TRBV5-8; j_call: TRBJ2-7; clone_size: NA; cdr3_length: 14; d_call: NA; cdr3_aa: CATGRETPSYEQYF; cdr3_nt: TGTGCCACCGGCAGGGAAACGCCTTCCTACGAGCAGTACTTC
v_call: TRBV7-8; j_call: TRBJ1-1; clone_size: once; cdr3_length: 14; d_call: NA; cdr3_aa: CASSLPGSKTEAFF; cdr3_nt: TGTGCCAGCAGCTTACCAGGGTCCAAAACTGAAGCTTTCTTT
v_call: TRBV2; j_call: TRBJ1-6; clone_size: NA; cdr3_length: 15; d_call: NA; cdr3_aa: CASSVITVRGSPLHF; cdr3_nt: TGTGCCAGCAGTGTGATCACAGTGAGAGGTTCACCCCTCCACTTT
v_call: TRBV7-2; j_call: TRBJ2-7; clone_size: many; cdr3_length: 14; d_call: NA; cdr3_aa: CASTPVRSPLQQYF; cdr3_nt: TGTGCCAGCACCCCCGTCAGGTCCCCTTTGCAGCAGTACTTC
v_call: TRBV10-3; j_call: TRBJ2-7; clone_size: once; cdr3_length: 16; d_call: TRBD1; cdr3_aa: CAISASWGQNSYEQYF; cdr3_nt: TGTGCCATCAGTGCTTCCTGGGGACAGAACTCCTACGAGCAGTACTTC
v_call: TRBV11-2; j_call: TRBJ2-1; clone_size: NA; cdr3_length: 16; d_call: NA; cdr3_aa: CASSDRTGGGINEQFF; cdr3_nt: TGTGCCAGCAGCGATCGGACGGGAGGGGGCATCAATGAGCAGTTCTTC
v_call: TRBV7-9; j_call: TRBJ1-2; clone_size: NA; cdr3_length: 14; d_call: TRBD1; cdr3_aa: CASSRPQTGQGYTF; cdr3_nt: TGTGCCAGCAGCCGGCCCCAGACAGGGCAAGGCTACACCTTC
v_call: TRBV19; j_call: TRBJ1-5; clone_size: many; cdr3_length: 16; d_call: NA; cdr3_aa: CASSSLQGAVDQPQHF; cdr3_nt: TGTGCCAGTAGTAGTTTGCAGGGCGCAGTAGATCAGCCCCAGCATTTT
v_call: TRBV2; j_call: TRBJ2-7; clone_size: NA; cdr3_length: 14; d_call: TRBD2; cdr3_aa: CASSFSGGPNEQYF; cdr3_nt: TGTGCCAGCAGCTTTAGCGGGGGGCCAAATGAGCAGTACTTC
v_call: TRBV5-5; j_call: TRBJ2-7; clone_size: NA; cdr3_length: 15; d_call: NA; cdr3_aa: CASSSSVQATYEQYF; cdr3_nt: TGTGCCAGCAGCTCGTCGGTGCAGGCGACCTACGAGCAGTACTTC
v_call: TRBV2; j_call: TRBJ1-2; clone_size: NA; cdr3_length: 16; d_call: TRBD1; cdr3_aa: CASSEVRGTGGYGYTF; cdr3_nt: TGTGCCAGCAGTGAAGTTCGTGGTACAGGGGGCTATGGCTACACCTTC
v_call: TRBV15; j_call: TRBJ1-2; clone_size: NA; cdr3_length: 14; d_call: NA; cdr3_aa: CATSRGAANYSYSF; cdr3_nt: TGTGCCACCAGCAGAGGGGCGGCTAACTACAGCTACTCCTTC
v_call: TRBV7-3; j_call: TRBJ1-6; clone_size: NA; cdr3_length: 15; d_call: TRBD1; cdr3_aa: CASRTQQGRWGPSHF; cdr3_nt: TGTGCCAGCAGGACGCAACAGGGGCGATGGGGTCCTTCCCACTTT
v_call: TRBV15; j_call: TRBJ2-5; clone_size: many; cdr3_length: 13; d_call: TRBD1; cdr3_aa: CATSRVGQETQYF; cdr3_nt: TGTGCCACCAGCAGAGTGGGACAGGAGACCCAGTACTTC
v_call: TRBV25-1; j_call: TRBJ2-3; clone_size: few; cdr3_length: 17; d_call: NA; cdr3_aa: CASSERARAGAGDTQYF; cdr3_nt: TGTGCCAGCAGTGAAAGGGCCCGCGCGGGGGCGGGTGATACGCAGTATTTT